This TCR beta chain was recorded in a study of tumor and adjacent non-tumor tissue in lung cancer. Study at large: The patients, about nine men and 4 to 6 women, were roughly 30 to 80 with stage I to III disease.

This sample's RNA came from whole unsorted tissue. Regarding the study as a whole: Tumor tissue had significantly higher TCR diversity than normal lung. In normal lung, the top 100 clones were significantly more dominant than in tumor. Shorter survival was associated with higher TCR diversity in tumors.

Regarding this clonotype: The antigen remains unidentified. Since a much larger clone is just one base distant, this may be a read error.

The CDR3 length is 16 residues. Germline values: CDR1 MRHNA, CDR2 SNTAGT. TCRbeta libraries were built with three rounds of nested PCR, modified from ARM-PCR. TCRdb re-called the multiplex PCR reads through MiXCR, storing one row per CDR3 protein. The table lists 70,000 to 90,000 distinct CDR3 sequences, 60% to 80% of them singletons. Sequenced input: lung tumor tissue. This sequence was found in a woman aged 50 to 60 with non-small cell lung cancer. The J gene is TRBJ2-2, the V gene TRBV6-4, with D tentatively TRBD1 or TRBD2 (6 bases each). The CDR3 DNA reads TGTGCCAGCAGTGACTCGAAGGAGGGGGACACCGGGGACCTGTTTTTT. The encoded protein is CASSDSKEGDTGDLFF.